The T cell receptor (beta chain) described here comes from a study of blood T cell repertoires in COVID-19. Study as a whole: Whether acute or convalescent, the COVID-19 samples came from the United States, Italy and Spain. T cells, B-cell-depleted T cells, or PBMCs provided the cDNA or gDNA that served as material.

In the source study's methods: For nucleated cells, counts were estimated from reference gene primer amplification. Here immunoSEQ multiplex PCR was the method, and the copy in TCRdb shows in-frame clones only, minus some. That table is the source of V, J and clone size, and D and trimming were worked out from the DNA. The top ten hold roughly 8.4% of the sample, which has 85,000 to 100,000 clones, around 82% seen once. This clone was observed a handful of times. V lost 0 bases and J lost 6, with 9 bases in between. Germline lookup yields CDR1 LGHNA and CDR2 YSLEER. This CDR3 spans 14 amino acids. J is TRBJ1-5 and V is TRBV4-3; no clear D. The receptor's source is a man aged 50 to 59 who had recovered from COVID-19. Material for sequencing was peripheral blood. CDR3: CASSQEAGFQPQHF. The CDR3 DNA sequence: TGCGCCAGCAGCCAAGAGGCAGGATTTCAGCCCCAGCATTTT.